The clone carrying this TCR beta chain was detected ten times or more. This specimen belongs to a study of regulatory T cells in long-lasting Graves disease. Stated time point: newly diagnosed GD, antithyroid drugs for less than 3 months. Following extraction of RNA from PBMCs, that RNA was used to make the TCR library. HTBI primers from iRepertoire and Arm-PCR of CDR3 regions yielded the TCR beta libraries. TCRdb independently ran MiXCR on the multiplex PCR reads; one entry per CDR3 protein. The data contain approximately 460,000 distinct CDR3 sequences, over 15% of them singletons. CDR1 is LGHDT, CDR2 YNNKEL, per germline (reference sequence). The V end was cut by 1 base, the J end by 8 bases, with 8 bases between. The CDR3 has 12 amino acids. A further study also used this sample, focusing on T cells in Graves' hyperthyroidism and ophthalmopathy.

The sample was peripheral blood mononuclear cells (PBMCs), taken at new diagnosis, from a patient treated with antithyroid drugs. The chain joins TRBV3-1 to TRBJ1-1; no reliable D call. The source is a woman in her twenties or thirties with Graves disease. The CDR3 here is CASSQGVSEAFF. The CDR3 nucleotides read TGTGCCAGCAGCCAAGGGGTCAGCGAAGCTTTCTTT.